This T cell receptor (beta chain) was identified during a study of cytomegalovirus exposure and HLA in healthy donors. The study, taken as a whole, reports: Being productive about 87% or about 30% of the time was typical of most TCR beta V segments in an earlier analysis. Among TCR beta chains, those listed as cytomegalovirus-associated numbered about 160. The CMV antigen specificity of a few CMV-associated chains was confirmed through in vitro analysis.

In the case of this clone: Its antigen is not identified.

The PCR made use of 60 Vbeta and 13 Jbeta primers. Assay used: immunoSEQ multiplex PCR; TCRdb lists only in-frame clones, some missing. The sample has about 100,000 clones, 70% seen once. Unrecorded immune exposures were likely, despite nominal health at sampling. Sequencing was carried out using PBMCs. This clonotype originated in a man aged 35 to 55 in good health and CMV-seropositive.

The CDR3 bases are TGTGCCAGCAGCTTGGGGGGACAGAGTTATGGCTACACCTTC. This gives the protein CASSLGGQSYGYTF. This sequence joins TRBV5-4 and TRBJ1-2; 7 nucleotides agree with TRBD1. Germline loops: CDR1 SGHNT, CDR2 YYREEE (reference sequence). J lost 5 bases, V lost 0 bases, and 4 bases had no gene match. The CDR3 runs to 14 residues. The entire variable domain, with the rest obtained from reference TRBV5-4 and TRBJ1-2, is as follows: ETGVTQSPTHLIKTRGQQVTLRCSSQSGHNTVSWYQQALGQGPQFIFQYYREEENGRGNFPPRFSGLQFPNYSSELNVNALELDDSALYLCASSLGGQSYGYTFGSGTRLTVV.